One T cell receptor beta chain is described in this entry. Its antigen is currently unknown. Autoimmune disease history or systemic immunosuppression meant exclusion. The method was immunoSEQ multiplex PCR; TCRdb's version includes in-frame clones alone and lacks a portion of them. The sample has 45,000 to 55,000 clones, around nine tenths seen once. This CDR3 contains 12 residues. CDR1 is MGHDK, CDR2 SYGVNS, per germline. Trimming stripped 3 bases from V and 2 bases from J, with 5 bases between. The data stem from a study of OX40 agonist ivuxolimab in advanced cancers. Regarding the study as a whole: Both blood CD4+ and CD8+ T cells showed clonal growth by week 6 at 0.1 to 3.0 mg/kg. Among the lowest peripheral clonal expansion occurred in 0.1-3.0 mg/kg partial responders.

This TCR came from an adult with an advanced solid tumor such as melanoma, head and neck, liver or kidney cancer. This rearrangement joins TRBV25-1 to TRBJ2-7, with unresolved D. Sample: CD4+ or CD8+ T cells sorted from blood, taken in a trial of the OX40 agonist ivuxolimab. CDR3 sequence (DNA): TGTGCCAGCAGTGATCCGACCTACGAGCAGTACTTC. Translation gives CASSDPTYEQYF.